This paragraph covers one T cell receptor (beta chain) sequence. This clone has just one count. Its antigen specificity is not known. No base-level quality is on record; no much larger clone is a single base apart. The junction shows trimming of 4 bases on V and 0 bases on J, plus 12 bases between the germline ends. CDR1 and CDR2 (KGHSH, LQKENI) derive from the germline V gene. The CDR3 covers 15 residues, taking in both the cysteine and the phenylalanine. Here the CDR3 DNA is all that survives: 45 bases in frame from base 1. This sample is drawn from a study of blood T cell repertoires in COVID-19 (dated by TCRdb to 2020 to 2021). Concerning the study at large: Samples covering the acute and convalescent phases of COVID-19 were provided by collaborators in the United States, Italy and Spain. The samples were drawn from two sources: the first 160 participants of the ongoing ImmuneRACE study, and 1,000 to 1,500 subjects contributed by 6 global collaborators. Where available, HLA class I and class II types were taken from metadata supplied by the sample provider and were not determined by assay-based typing. The prospective study material was composed of cDNA or gDNA derived from T cells, B-cell-depleted T cells, or PBMCs. Deeply sampled blood TCRbeta repertoires from subjects exposed to, actively infected with, or recovered from COVID-19 were included in the dataset. The repertoires were made available in a free public database intended to serve as a resource for research on the immune response to SARS-CoV-2. A de-identified subject ID, COVID-19 status, age in years and sex were almost always included in the sample metadata.

The paper's findings and limits, for the study overall: The amount of clinical and demographic metadata varied by source and participant and was provided uncurated.

TCRbeta CDR3 regions were amplified from genomic DNA using the immunoSEQ Assay, a bias-controlled multiplex PCR. The published analysis was carried out like this. Nucleated cell counts per sample were estimated from amplification of reference gene primers within the assay. Sequence reads were collapsed and filtered to measure the absolute abundance of every unique TCRbeta CDR3 rearrangement. Productive Simpson clonality was computed per sample as the square root of Simpson's diversity index over productive rearrangements. As stored in TCRdb, this immuneACCESS dataset retains in-frame rearrangements with V and J assigned. A fraction of the clones does not appear; measured against another copy, unresolved V genes explain less than half of the discrepancy, and the remainder lacks a known reason. That table is the source of V, J and clone size, and D and trimming were worked out from the DNA. The sample table contains about 85,000 clones; only one count was recorded for about 92% of them. The ten largest clones take up approximately 2.2% of the sample.

Whole blood was collected in K2EDTA tubes by collaborating institutions according to the institutions' own protocols. Collaborator samples were shipped for TCRbeta analysis as frozen whole blood, isolated PBMCs, or DNA extracted from either sample type. In this chain, TRBV18 is recombined with TRBJ1-1; a weak D assignment points to TRBD1 (5 bases agree). Sequencing was done on a sample of peripheral blood. The sequence derives from a man aged 50-59 years with acute or convalescent COVID-19. In nucleotide form, the sequence is TGTGCCAGCTCACTAACAGGACAAATGAACACTGAAGCTTTCTTT. Protein translation: CASSLTGQMNTEAFF.